The clone carrying this T cell receptor beta chain was detected a few times. Its cognate antigen is unknown. V was cut by 6 bases and J by 7 bases, with 13 bases left in between. Germline CDR1 MNHNS, CDR2 SASEGT. This CDR3 has 13 residues. The entry originates in a study of T cell repertoires in cytomegalovirus infection. TCRdb fed the reads into MiXCR, producing one record per CDR3 protein. The sample records about 46,000 distinct CDR3 sequences, under 20% being singletons. The specimen was CD8+ T cells from cultured PBMCs, collected from culture after CMV antigen stimulation. The sequence was collected from a human donor in good health (CMV status not recorded). Some clones in this sample may be carry-over from other donors' samples. The chain carries TRBV6-1 and TRBJ2-1, with D possibly being TRBD2 (6 bases). The DNA of the CDR3 is TGTGCCAGCAGCCGGACTACTATGAATGAGCAGTTCTTC. Its protein is CASSRTTMNEQFF.